These 13 T cell receptor beta chains share one sample of origin, sequenced in a study of blood T cell repertoires in COVID-19. TCRdb's table, derived via immunoSEQ multiplex PCR, lists solely in-frame clones and lacks some. Altogether some 110,000 clones are present, around nine tenths being singletons, with the ten largest covering approximately 4.7%. The sample consisted of peripheral blood. These receptors all come from a man in his forties with acute or convalescent COVID-19.

The chain has TRBV4-1 and TRBJ2-1; 8 bases line up with TRBD2. V lost 3 bases and J lost 8; bases outside the gene matches: 6. This CDR3 has 14 residues. Germline loops: CDR1 MGHRA, CDR2 YSYEKL. CDR3 bases: TGCGCCAGCAGCCACCCGGGACTAGGGCATGAGCAGTTCTTC. Residues: CASSHPGLGHEQFF.

V gene TRBV12-5 combines with J gene TRBJ2-1; 7 bases are a match to TRBD2. J lost 8 bases, V lost 6 bases, and 10 bases had no gene match. Per germline, CDR1 LGHNT and CDR2 FRNRAP. CDR3 length: 14 residues. CDR3 DNA sequence: TGTGCTAGTGGCCCCCGGGGAGGGGTCCATGAGCAGTTCTTC. This codes for CASGPRGGVHEQFF.

The chain carries TRBV11-2 and TRBJ1-2; D remains ambiguous. Germline-derived CDR1 and CDR2 are SGHAT and FQNNGV. The V gene lost 1 base and the J gene lost 7 bases, with 13 bases spanning the gap. The CDR3 runs to 14 residues. As DNA, the CDR3 is TGTGCCAGCAGCTTAGGTTCGGCAGGTAGTGGCTACACCTTC. Protein product: CASSLGSAGSGYTF. Variable domain in full (rest from reference TRBV11-2 and TRBJ1-2): EAGVAQSPRYKIIEKRQSVAFWCNPISGHATLYWYQQILGQGPKLLIQFQNNGVVDDSQLPKDRFSAERLKGVDSTLKIQPAKLEDSAVYLCASSLGSAGSGYTFGSGTRLTVV.

This clone came up once. The CDR3 DNA reads as TGTGCCAGCAGCCAAGCTCTAGCGGGAGTGAACACCGGGGAGCTGTTTTTT. Protein sequence: CASSQALAGVNTGELFF. The rearrangement uses TRBV3-1 (or the pseudogene TRBV3-2) and TRBJ2-2, with 10 bases fitting TRBD2. With 1 base clipped from V and 1 base from J, the junction kept 3 bases outside the gene matches. Germline V gene sequence: CDR1 LGHDT, CDR2 YNNKEL (reference sequence). The CDR3 contains 17 residues.

In this sample, this clone turned up once. CDR3 region: CASSLGGQGNYGYTF. For the CDR3, the DNA is TGTGCCAGCAGCTTAGGGGGGCAGGGTAACTATGGCTACACCTTC. The J gene is TRBJ1-2, the V gene TRBV11-2; D might be TRBD1 (6 bases). The CDR3 consists of 15 residues. Germline V gene data show CDR1 as SGHAT and CDR2 as FQNNGV. The V end lost 1 base, the J end lost 1 base, and 10 bases lay between the germline ends.

The gene calls are TRBV7-9 and TRBJ1-2; maybe TRBD1 (5 bases). The length of the CDR3 is 15 residues. Between the trimmed V and J ends, which lost 5 bases and 4 bases, there was a span of 17 bases. Per germline, CDR1 SEHNR and CDR2 FQNEAQ (reference sequence). CDR3: CASSVTVVSSYGYTF. In DNA, the CDR3 is TGTGCCAGCAGCGTGACAGTAGTCAGTTCCTATGGCTACACCTTC.

The chain carries TRBV27 and TRBJ2-2; 8 bases are shared with TRBD1. CDR3 length: 16 residues. Germline V CDR1 and CDR2: MNHEY, SMNVEV (reference sequence). Losses at the gene ends were 4 bases for V and 1 base for J; bases not matched to a gene: 5. In nucleotides, the CDR3 is TGTGCCAGCAGTTATGCAGGGGGCATGAACACCGGGGAGCTGTTTTTT. Translated, it gives CASSYAGGMNTGELFF.

V is TRBV2 and J is TRBJ2-4; TRBD1 might be the D (5 bases). Per germline, CDR1 SNHLY and CDR2 FYNNEI. Trimming removed 8 bases from V and 1 base from J, with 15 bases in between. This CDR3 is 15 amino acids long. The CDR3 sequence is CASDHGDSAKNIQYF. The CDR3 coding sequence is TGTGCCAGCGATCACGGAGACAGTGCCAAAAACATTCAGTACTTC.

The CDR3 loop reads CASSFKQVNTEAFF. As DNA, the CDR3 is TGTGCCAGCAGCTTCAAACAGGTGAACACTGAAGCTTTCTTT. This chain connects TRBV11-2 to TRBJ1-1; the D gene is possibly TRBD1 (5 bases). The V gene's germline CDR1 is SGHAT and CDR2 FQNNGV. Trimming shortened V by 3 bases and J by 0 bases, and 8 bases separated the two germline ends. The length of the CDR3 is 14 residues.

The V gene is TRBV13, the J gene TRBJ2-2, with 7 bases matching TRBD1. The CDR3 length is 16 residues. The trim removed 5 bases at V and 3 bases at J, leaving 9 bases unmatched. CDR1 PRHDT and CDR2 FYEKMQ come from the germline V gene (reference sequence). CDR3 nucleotide sequence: TGTGCCAGCAGCCGACTCGACAGGGTACACACCGGGGAGCTGTTTTTT. It is translated as CASSRLDRVHTGELFF. Full variable domain (rest looked up from reference TRBV13 and TRBJ2-2): AAGVIQSPRHLIKEKRETATLKCYPIPRHDTVYWYQQGPGQDPQFLISFYEKMQSDKGSIPDRFSAQQFSDYHSELNMSSLELGDSALYFCASSRLDRVHTGELFFGEGSRLTVL.

The chain has TRBV5-4 and TRBJ2-6; 7 bases line up with TRBD1. Germline V gene lookup returns CDR1 SGHNT and CDR2 YYREEE (reference sequence). The ends lost 4 bases at V and 1 base at J; junction bases unmatched: 5. The CDR3 is made up of 16 amino acids. This CDR3 reads CASSHLQGSGANVLTF. Written as DNA, the CDR3 is TGTGCCAGCAGCCACTTACAGGGGTCTGGGGCCAACGTCCTGACTTTC. The variable domain in full, with the rest retrieved from reference TRBV5-4 and TRBJ2-6, is ETGVTQSPTHLIKTRGQQVTLRCSSQSGHNTVSWYQQALGQGPQFIFQYYREEENGRGNFPPRFSGLQFPNYSSELNVNALELDDSALYLCASSHLQGSGANVLTFGAGSRLTVL.

The chain is built from TRBV6-5 and TRBJ1-1; a weak D match, TRBD1 (6 bases). From germline, CDR1 is MNHEY and CDR2 SVGAGI. The CDR3 runs to 14 residues. The V and J ends lost 10 bases and 1 base respectively, with 16 bases between them. This CDR3 is CAISPRGRNTEAFF. CDR3 DNA: TGTGCCATCTCTCCGAGGGGGAGGAACACTGAAGCTTTCTTT.

This clone appeared once. The chain uses TRBV24-1 and TRBJ1-5; TRBD1 is a possible D gene (6 bases). CDR1 is KGHDR and CDR2 is SFDVKD in the germline V gene. The CDR3 runs to 14 residues. V was cut by 5 bases and J by 6 bases, with 13 bases left in between. CDR3 sequence: CATSARTDGQPQHF. In nucleotides, the CDR3 is TGTGCCACCAGTGCAAGGACAGACGGTCAGCCCCAGCATTTT.